These 15 T cell receptor beta chains were all obtained from the same sample, sequenced in a study of T cell responses to AZD1222 COVID-19 vaccine. Libraries were prepared by immunoSEQ multiplex PCR; TCRdb keeps only in-frame clonotypes and omits some of them. The sample contains about 170,000 clones, approximately 88% of which appear only once. The source material was peripheral blood, sampled on day 0 of AZD1222 vaccination. The receptors derive from an adult in good health.

This sequence joins TRBV24-1 and TRBJ1-2, with 8 bases that match TRBD1. V shed 3 bases and J 3 bases; nucleotides not matched to a gene: 5. The CDR3 has 15 amino acids. Germline loops: CDR1 KGHDR, CDR2 SFDVKD. CDR3 protein: CATSDPGQGHYGYTF. In DNA form, the CDR3 reads TGTGCCACCAGTGATCCAGGACAGGGCCACTATGGCTACACCTTC.

The CDR3 DNA follows: TGTGCCAGCAGCTTAGTGTCCACCGGGGAGCTGTTTTTT. It translates to CASSLVSTGELFF. The chain joins TRBV11-3 to TRBJ2-2, with unresolved D. The CDR3 sequence is 13 residues long. With 1 base removed from V and 4 bases from J, the gap between germline ends came to 4 bases. Per the germline V gene, CDR1 is SGHNT and CDR2 is YENEEA.

This CDR3 is CASSAGALLAGGTGETQYF. As DNA, the CDR3 is TGCGCCAGCAGCGCCGGGGCGTTACTAGCGGGAGGAACCGGGGAGACCCAGTACTTC. The chain employs TRBV5-1 and TRBJ2-5, with TRBD2 identical over 12 bases. CDR3 size: 19 residues. Germline loops: CDR1 SGHRS, CDR2 YFSETQ. V lost 4 bases, J lost 5 bases, and 18 bases stayed unmatched.

This clone was detected only once. J is TRBJ2-4 and V is TRBV6-5; 9 nucleotides line up with TRBD1. CDR1 and CDR2 from the germline V gene are MNHEY and SVGAGI. Trimming cost V 4 bases and J 7 bases; bases outside gene matches: 11. CDR3 length equals 16 residues. The CDR3 is CASSSPTGGKANIQYF. In DNA, the CDR3 is TGTGCCAGCAGTTCTCCGACAGGGGGTAAGGCGAACATTCAGTACTTC.

The CDR3 loop is CSVEGGVQETQYF. The CDR3 DNA follows: TGCAGCGTTGAAGGAGGTGTACAAGAGACCCAGTACTTC. This chain joins TRBV29-1 and TRBJ2-5; D call uncertain. The CDR3 spans 13 residues. Germline loops: CDR1 SQVTM, CDR2 ANQGSEA. Trimming took off 1 base at V and 2 bases at J, with 8 bases between the two ends.

The chain recombines TRBV11-3 with TRBJ2-1; TRBD2 agrees at 9 bases. Germline V gives CDR1 SGHNT, CDR2 YENEEA. V was clipped by 6 bases and J by 8 bases; unmatched bases: 8. The CDR3 spans 14 residues. The CDR3 bases are TGTGCCAGCAGTAAAGCGGGAGGTGGCGATGAGCAGTTCTTC. Its translation: CASSKAGGGDEQFF.

This chain joins TRBV18 and TRBJ1-1; unclear D gene. In germline, CDR1 is KGHSH, CDR2 LQKENI. This CDR3 is built from 15 residues. V lost 1 base and J lost 1, with 10 bases in between. DNA for the CDR3: TGTGCCAGCTCACCACGTGTCGCCACGAACACTGAAGCTTTCTTT. This codes for CASSPRVATNTEAFF.

The rearrangement joins TRBV27 to TRBJ1-2, with TRBD1 matching over 9 bases. Germline-derived CDR1 and CDR2 are MNHEY and SMNVEV (reference sequence). The J segment lost 4 bases and the V segment lost 5 bases, leaving 8 bases of the junction unmatched. The CDR3 is 15 amino acids. The CDR3 region has the DNA TGTGCCAGCAGTGGGTGGGACAGGGCCTTCTATGGCTACACCTTC. Encoded protein: CASSGWDRAFYGYTF.

This clone was counted only a few times. V and J are TRBV11-2 and TRBJ1-2; the D gene is possibly TRBD1 (6 bases). Trimming removed 5 bases from V and 4 bases from J, with 14 bases in between. Looked up from germline, CDR1 is SGHAT and CDR2 is FQNNGV. The CDR3 contains 14 residues. In DNA form, the CDR3 reads TGTGCCAGCAGCCACGGACAGTCTCCCTATGGCTACACCTTC. Translating gives CASSHGQSPYGYTF.

The chain links TRBV6-5 to TRBJ2-7; 10 positions match TRBD1. V trimming: 8 bases; J trimming: 7 bases; junction bases outside the gene matches: 8. Per the germline V gene, CDR1 is MNHEY and CDR2 is SVGAGI. This CDR3 region has 13 residues. The CDR3 is CASRDRGGSEQYV. CDR3 sequence (DNA): TGTGCCAGCCGGGACAGGGGCGGCAGTGAGCAGTACGTC.

The chain couples TRBV5-1 to TRBJ2-3; no definite D call. This CDR3 has 14 amino acids. The V gene lost 6 bases and the J gene lost 2 bases, with 13 bases spanning the gap. Germline values: CDR1 SGHRS, CDR2 YFSETQ. The CDR3 bases are TGCGCCAGCAAGGGCAGAAGTGTCACAGATACGCAGTATTTT. It codes for CASKGRSVTDTQYF.

The chain carries TRBV5-6 and TRBJ1-1, with TRBD1 matching over 9 bases. V gave up 9 bases and J gave up 5 bases; unmatched junction bases: 11. Germline CDR1 and CDR2: SGHDT and YYEEEE. CDR3 size: 14 residues. DNA for the CDR3: TGTGCCACGAGGGGACAGGGACGAGGGACTGAAGCTTTCTTT. Translation gives CATRGQGRGTEAFF.

This clone came up a few times. V and J are TRBV24-1 and TRBJ1-6; D not certain. Germline lookup yields CDR1 KGHDR and CDR2 SFDVKD. The CDR3 contains 13 residues. V was clipped by 4 bases and J by 10 bases, with 10 bases between them. CDR3 DNA sequence: TGTGCCACCAGTGAGAAAGGGAGCTCACCCCTCCACTTT. This codes for CATSEKGSSPLHF.

This rearrangement joins TRBV27 to TRBJ2-3; no definite D call. The CDR3 contains 14 residues. The germline V gene has CDR1 MNHEY and CDR2 SMNVEV (reference sequence). V was trimmed by 2 bases and J by 0 bases, leaving 6 bases between them. In nucleotides, the CDR3 is TGTGCCAGCAGTTTACACGCGAGCACAGATACGCAGTATTTT. As protein: CASSLHASTDTQYF.

The J gene is TRBJ1-1, the V gene TRBV19; D is unresolved. Germline V CDR1 and CDR2: LNHDA, SQIVND (reference sequence). Trimming shortened V by 6 bases and J by 3 bases, and 11 bases separated the two germline ends. This CDR3 region has 13 residues. CDR3 in amino acids: CASSKDRDTEAFF. CDR3 DNA: TGTGCCAGTAGCAAGGACCGTGACACTGAAGCTTTCTTT. The entire variable domain, with the rest obtained from reference TRBV19 and TRBJ1-1, is as follows: DGGITQSPKYLFRKEGQNVTLSCEQNLNHDAMYWYRQDPGQGLRLIYYSQIVNDFQKGDIAEGYSVSREKKESFPLTVTSAQKNPTAFYLCASSKDRDTEAFFGQGTRLTVV.